This T cell receptor beta chain was recovered during a study of T cell responses to AZD1222 COVID-19 vaccine. Some clones are missing from TCRdb's copy, which holds only in-frame ones; the method was immunoSEQ multiplex PCR. This table holds over 90,000 clones, roughly 88% found once. The trim removed 7 bases at V and 6 bases at J, leaving 6 bases unmatched. The CDR3 spans 14 residues. Germline V gene lookup returns CDR1 SNHLY and CDR2 FYNNEI. This clonotype was obtained from an adult in good health. This chain joins TRBV2 and TRBJ2-2, with TRBD2 matching over 9 bases. Here the sequenced sample was peripheral blood, taken on day 0 of AZD1222 vaccination. The CDR3 nucleotides read TGTGCCAGCAAACGCGGGGGGGCCTCCGGGGAGCTGTTTTTT. It yields the protein CASKRGGASGELFF.